This T cell receptor (beta chain) was recovered during a study of regulatory T cells in long-lasting Graves disease. Remarks on this clonotype: Its antigen is unknown.

Documented time point: persistent/refractory GD, antithyroid drugs over 5 years with positive TRAb. PBMC-extracted RNA yielded the TCR library. The CDR3 has 14 residues. The V segment lost 4 bases and the J segment 4 bases; nucleotides outside the gene matches: 4. The germline V gene has CDR1 SGHTA and CDR2 FQGNSA. Findings and caveats of the study: Whereas 900 to 1,000 public clonotypes were shared by new patients, persistent patients shared more, at some 2,900.

TCR beta libraries were built with iRepertoire HTBI primers and Arm-PCR of CDR3 regions. In TCRdb, the multiplex PCR reads were re-called with MiXCR into one record per CDR3 protein. The sample has a few hundred thousand distinct CDR3 sequences, approximately 25% seen once. Sequenced here: peripheral blood mononuclear cells (PBMCs), sampled when the disease was refractory, from a patient treated with antithyroid drugs. The rearrangement links TRBV7-2 to TRBJ2-7; 10 bases map to TRBD2. This TCR derives from a middle-aged woman with Graves disease. In nucleotides, the CDR3 is TGTGCCAGCAGCTACCAGCGGGGGGGGTACGAGCAGTACTTC. Translating gives CASSYQRGGYEQYF.